This T cell receptor (beta chain) was captured by sequencing in a study of human T cells and chemical hapten exposure. Sample time point: pre-sensitization, week 0. Noted treatment: therapeutic diphenylcyclopropenone sensitization with weekly scalp DPC. Donors were 18 to 70-year-old alopecia patients suitable for DPC. TCRdb reprocessed the RACE reads via MiXCR and lists one record per CDR3 protein. The sample holds a few hundred thousand distinct CDR3 sequences, over 5% seen once. This clonotype has at least ten counts. Germline V gives CDR1 SGDLS, CDR2 YYNGEE. The CDR3 has 14 residues. Trimming stripped 3 bases from V and 3 bases from J, with 12 bases between.

The J gene is TRBJ1-1, the V gene TRBV9; a weak D match, TRBD1 (6 bases). This clonotype was sampled from a woman younger than 35 with alopecia areata. Some clones in this sample may be carry-over from other donors' samples. The source was whole blood, collected in connection with sensitization to the hapten diphenylcyclopropenone (DPC). CDR3 coding DNA: TGTGCCAGCAGCGCCGGGGGGCTGGACACTGAAGCTTTCTTT. It specifies CASSAGGLDTEAFF. The variable domain in full, with the rest retrieved from reference TRBV9 and TRBJ1-1, is DSGVTQTPKHLITATGQRVTLRCSPRSGDLSVYWYQQSLDQGLQFLIQYYNGEERAKGNILERFSAQQFPDLHSELNLSSLELGDSALYFCASSAGGLDTEAFFGQGTRLTVV.